One and the same sample provided the 7 T cell receptor beta chains below, sequenced in a study of blood T cell repertoires in COVID-19. This table comes from immunoSEQ multiplex PCR, and its TCRdb copy is limited to in-frame clones, with some not included. The sample contains about 270,000 clones, roughly 85% of which appear only once. The sequencing input was peripheral blood. These TCRs come from a woman between 65 and 79 years old with acute or convalescent COVID-19.

Written as DNA, the CDR3 is TGTGCCAGCAGCCAAGGGGTGACAGGGGCAAATTCACCCCTCCACTTT. Translated, it gives CASSQGVTGANSPLHF. This rearrangement joins TRBV14 to TRBJ1-6; 8 bases are a match to TRBD1. Per the germline V gene, CDR1 is SGHDN and CDR2 is FVKESK. The CDR3 has 16 amino acids. The V and J ends lost 1 base and 7 bases, in that order; junction bases with no gene match: 6.

V is TRBV9 and J is TRBJ2-3; D is unclear. The CDR3 runs to 14 residues. The V gene lost 0 bases and the J gene lost 3 bases, with 8 bases spanning the gap. Germline V CDR1 and CDR2: SGDLS, YYNGEE. This CDR3 is CASSVATPTDTQYF. CDR3 sequence (DNA): TGTGCCAGCAGCGTAGCCACTCCGACAGATACGCAGTATTTT.

The chain carries TRBV11-2 and TRBJ2-2; TRBD1 is a possible D gene (6 bases). V was clipped by 5 bases and J by 4 bases, with 14 bases between them. This CDR3 comprises 15 residues. Germline V gene sequence: CDR1 SGHAT, CDR2 FQNNGV. CDR3 loop: CASSPRQASTGELFF. DNA for the CDR3: TGTGCCAGCAGCCCCAGACAGGCAAGCACCGGGGAGCTGTTTTTT.

V gene TRBV11-2 combines with J gene TRBJ2-2; the D is unclear. Trimming cost V 2 bases and J 5 bases, with 9 bases left between them. Germline lookup yields CDR1 SGHAT and CDR2 FQNNGV. CDR3 size: 14 residues. DNA of the CDR3: TGTGCCAGCAGCTTAATTGCTAGGACCGGGGAGCTGTTTTTT. It is translated as CASSLIARTGELFF.

Note on this clone: This specimen includes other DNA sequences encoding the same CDR3. The V call is TRBV10-3, the J call TRBJ2-7; 7 nucleotides match TRBD1. V gave up 4 bases and J gave up 4 bases; unmatched junction bases: 4. The CDR3 runs to 13 residues. CDR1 is ENHRY, CDR2 SYGVKD, per germline. CDR3 region: CAISVTGEYEQYF. The CDR3, as DNA: TGTGCCATCAGTGTAACAGGGGAGTACGAGCAGTACTTC.

CDR3 DNA sequence: TGTGCCAGCTCATTACGGGACAGGGGTAGTCAGCCCCAGCATTTT. Its protein is CASSLRDRGSQPQHF. The V gene is TRBV18, the J gene TRBJ1-5, with 10 bases lining up with TRBD1. This CDR3 comprises 15 residues. Germline CDR1 KGHSH, CDR2 LQKENI. J gave up 6 bases and V 5 bases, and 7 bases lay outside the gene matches.

This clone was seen a single time. This chain connects TRBV7-3 to TRBJ2-2; 7 bases match TRBD1. The V segment lost 5 bases and the J segment 2 bases; nucleotides outside the gene matches: 8. CDR3 size: 16 residues. The germline V gene has CDR1 SGHTA and CDR2 FQGTGA. The CDR3 DNA reads TGTGCCAGCAGCGTACACGGGACAGCCAACACCGGGGAGCTGTTTTTT. It is translated as CASSVHGTANTGELFF.